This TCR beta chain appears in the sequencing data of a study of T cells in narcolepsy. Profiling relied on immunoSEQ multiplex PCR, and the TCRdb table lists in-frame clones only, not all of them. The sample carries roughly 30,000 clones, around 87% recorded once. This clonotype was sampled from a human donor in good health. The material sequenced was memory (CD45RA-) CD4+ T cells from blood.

Here the CDR3 reads CASSKGGTAYTGELFF. CDR3 in DNA: TGTGCCAGCAGTAAGGGAGGGACAGCTTACACCGGGGAGCTGTTTTTT. This chain links TRBV28 with TRBJ2-2; perhaps D is TRBD1 or TRBD2 (7 bases each). This CDR3 is built from 16 residues. Looked up from germline, CDR1 is MDHEN and CDR2 is SYDVKM. Trimming pared 5 bases from V and 3 bases from J, leaving 16 bases between.